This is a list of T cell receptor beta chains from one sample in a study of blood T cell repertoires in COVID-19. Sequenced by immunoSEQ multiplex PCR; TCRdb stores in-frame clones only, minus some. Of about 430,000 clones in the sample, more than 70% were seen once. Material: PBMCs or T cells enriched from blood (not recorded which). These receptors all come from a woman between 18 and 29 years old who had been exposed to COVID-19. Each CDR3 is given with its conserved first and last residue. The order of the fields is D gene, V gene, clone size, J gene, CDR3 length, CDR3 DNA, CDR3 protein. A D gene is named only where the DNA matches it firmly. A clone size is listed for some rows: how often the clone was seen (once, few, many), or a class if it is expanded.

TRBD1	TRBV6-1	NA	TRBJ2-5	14	TGTGCCAGCAGTGAAGCGGACAGGGAAGAGACCCAGTACTTC	CASSEADREETQYF
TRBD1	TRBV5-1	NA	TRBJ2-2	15	TGCGCCAGCAGCTTGGCCGTGACAGGGTCCGGGGAGCTGTTTTTT	CASSLAVTGSGELFF
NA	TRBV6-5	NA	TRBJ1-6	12	TGTGCCAGCAGTTATGGACGGGAACCCCTCCACTTT	CASSYGREPLHF
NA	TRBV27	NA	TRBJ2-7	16	TGTGCCAGCAGTTTAGGCGCAGGGGCCTACTCCTACGAGCAGTACTTC	CASSLGAGAYSYEQYF
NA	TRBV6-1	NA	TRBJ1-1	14	TGTGCCAGCAGTGAACCAGACGGGGGGACTGAAGCTTTCTTT	CASSEPDGGTEAFF
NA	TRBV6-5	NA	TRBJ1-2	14	TGTGCCAGCGGGGAACAGGGATGGAACTATGGCTACACCTTC	CASGEQGWNYGYTF
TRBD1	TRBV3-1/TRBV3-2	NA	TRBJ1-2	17	TGTGCCAGCAGCCAAGACTGGGGACAGACCTTGATCTATGGCTACACCTTC	CASSQDWGQTLIYGYTF
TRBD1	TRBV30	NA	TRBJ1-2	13	TGTGCCTGGGAAACGACAGGGCAGTTTGGCTACACCTTC	CAWETTGQFGYTF
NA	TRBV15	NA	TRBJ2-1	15	TGTGCCACCAGCAGAGAGGCTATTGGGGCCAATGAGCAGTTCTTC	CATSREAIGANEQFF
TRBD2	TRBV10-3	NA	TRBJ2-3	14	TGTGCCATCAGAACTAGCGGTAGCACAGATACGCAGTATTTT	CAIRTSGSTDTQYF
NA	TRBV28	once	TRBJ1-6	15	TGTGCCAGCAGTTTATCTTGGCAGGGTAATTCACCCCTCCACTTT	CASSLSWQGNSPLHF
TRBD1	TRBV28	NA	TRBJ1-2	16	TGTGCCAGCATCCCGGGGACAGGGCCCACCGTCTATGGCTACACCTTC	CASIPGTGPTVYGYTF
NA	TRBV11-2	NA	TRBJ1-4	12	TGTGCCAGCAGCTTGGGGGCCGGAAAACTGTTTTTT	CASSLGAGKLFF
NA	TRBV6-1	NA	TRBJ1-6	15	TGTGCCAGCAGTGAGGGGGAGGGGGGATATTCACCCCTCCACTTT	CASSEGEGGYSPLHF
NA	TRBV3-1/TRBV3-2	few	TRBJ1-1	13	TGTGCCAGCAGCCATGGGACAAGGGGTGAAGCTTTCTTT	CASSHGTRGEAFF
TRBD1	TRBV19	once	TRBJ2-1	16	TGTGCCAGTACCGACAGTCCGGGACAGGTGCACAATGAGCAGTTCTTC	CASTDSPGQVHNEQFF
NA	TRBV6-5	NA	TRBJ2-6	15	TGTGCCAGTGGGCCGCTGTTATCTGGGGCCAACGTCCTGACTTTC	CASGPLLSGANVLTF
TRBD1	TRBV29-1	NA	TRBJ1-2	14	TGCAGCGTTGAATGGACAGGGGGCGCTTATGGCTACACCTTC	CSVEWTGGAYGYTF
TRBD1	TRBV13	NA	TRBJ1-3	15	TGTGCCAGCAGCATAGGGACAGTCTCTGGAAACACCATATATTTT	CASSIGTVSGNTIYF
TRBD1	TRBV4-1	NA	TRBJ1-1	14	TGCGCCAGCAGCTCGCCTGACAGGGGAACTGAAGCTTTCTTT	CASSSPDRGTEAFF
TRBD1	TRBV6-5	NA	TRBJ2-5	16	TGTGCCAGCAGTTCCCTAGGGACAGGGGGACAAGAGACCCAGTACTTC	CASSSLGTGGQETQYF
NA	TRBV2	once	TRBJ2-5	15	TGTGCCAGCAGCGTAAGACAGGCTAAACAAGAGACCCAGTACTTC	CASSVRQAKQETQYF
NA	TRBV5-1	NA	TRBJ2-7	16	TGCGCCAGCAGCTTGGGTGTGGACAGAAAGATCTACGAGCAGTACTTC	CASSLGVDRKIYEQYF
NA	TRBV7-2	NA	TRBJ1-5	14	TGTGCCAGCAGCTTGGGGGCTGTCGGTCAGCCCCAGCATTTT	CASSLGAVGQPQHF
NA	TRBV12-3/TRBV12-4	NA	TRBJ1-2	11	TGTGCCAGCAGTTTGGGCCCTGGCTACACCTTC	CASSLGPGYTF